Shown below are 5 T cell receptor beta chains from a single sample sequenced in a study of blood T cells in healthy people across ages. Alongside a J-beta primer mix, a sample-barcoded 5' primer served in a second PCR lasting roughly 7 to 11 cycles. TCRdb fed the 5' RACE reads into MiXCR, producing one record per CDR3 protein. The sample contains about 840,000 distinct CDR3 sequences, about 29% of which appear only once. These sequences were also reported in another study, on T cells of mothers and their children.

Specimen: blood. These TCRs come from a woman aged 40 to 50 in good health.

The genes are TRBV7-8 and TRBJ2-4; no clear D gene. With the DNA end fitting TRBJ2-7 better, the J assignment may be wrong. Germline lookup yields CDR1 SGHVS and CDR2 FQNEAQ. The CDR3 extends over 12 amino acids. This CDR3 reads CASSKDTYEQYF. The CDR3 DNA reads TGTGCCAGCAGCAAGGATACCTACGAGCAGTACTTC.

This chain connects TRBV19 to TRBJ2-7, with 9 nucleotides matching TRBD1. Germline CDR1 is LNHDA and CDR2 is SQIVND (reference sequence). The CDR3 contains 14 residues. V shed 7 bases and J 4 bases; nucleotides not matched to a gene: 8. Written as DNA, the CDR3 is TGTGCCAGTACCTCGGGACAGGGTAGTTACGAGCAGTACTTC. This gives the protein CASTSGQGSYEQYF.

This clonotype has a count of ten or more. V and J are TRBV12-3 or TRBV12-4 and TRBJ1-1, with 10 positions matching TRBD1. Trimming cost V 7 bases and J 0 bases; bases outside gene matches: 8. The CDR3 has 16 amino acids. In DNA, the CDR3 is TGTGCCAGCACCTCGGGACAGGGGCTCATGAACACTGAAGCTTTCTTT. It specifies CASTSGQGLMNTEAFF.

In this sample, this clonotype turned up a few times. The V and J genes are TRBV6-2 or TRBV6-3 and TRBJ2-7; D is ambiguous. This CDR3 comprises 14 residues. The ends were cut back, 3 bases at V and 2 bases at J, with 11 bases in the middle. Germline V gene lookup returns CDR1 MNHEY and CDR2 SVGEGT. The CDR3 loop is CASSYLDGTYEQYF. In DNA, the CDR3 is TGTGCCAGCAGTTATTTGGACGGAACCTACGAGCAGTACTTC.

V gene TRBV28 combines with J gene TRBJ1-1; maybe TRBD1 (6 bases). CDR3 length: 14 amino acids. Per germline, CDR1 MDHEN and CDR2 SYDVKM. V lost 6 bases and J 10 bases, leaving 21 bases between the germline ends. CDR3 sequence: CASRTTGQTWTAFF. CDR3 coding DNA: TGTGCCAGCAGGACGACAGGCCAAACATGGACAGCTTTCTTT.